This T cell receptor beta chain was sequenced for a study of PD-1 blockade in classical Hodgkin lymphoma. General study findings and limits: CD4+ TCR diversity climbed significantly by C4D1, unlike CD8+ TCR diversity. Reports described newly diagnosed patients as having lower baseline TCR diversity than healthy donors. Some patients started nivolumab under 1 year after ASCT, and they were excluded.

Using immunoSEQ multiplex PCR, the repertoire was profiled, and TCRdb retains in-frame clones only, with some absent. The data contain about 10,000 clones, around 80% of them singletons. Comment on this clone: Its antigen is unidentified.

CDR1 is GTSNPN and CDR2 is SVGIG in the germline V gene (reference sequence). The CDR3 runs 14 residues. Trimming shortened V by 5 bases and J by 2 bases, and 16 bases separated the two germline ends. Brentuximab vedotin exposure varied, and every patient relapsed after autologous stem cell transplantation. Progressive disease, partial response or complete response was each patient's best response. This TCR derives from a human donor with classical Hodgkin lymphoma. The rearrangement uses TRBV30 and TRBJ2-7; tentative D call: TRBD2 (6 bases). The material was peripheral blood mononuclear cells (PBMCs), obtained before the second cycle of nivolumab. The CDR3, as DNA: TGTGCCTGGGGGCCGGGACTCGGGACCTACGAGCAGTACTTC. It is translated as CAWGPGLGTYEQYF.